The subject of this entry is one TCR beta chain. Antigen specificity is unknown. The donors gave bone marrow, and they were healthy. The data belong to a study of cytomegalovirus exposure and HLA in healthy donors. In the PCR, 60 Vbeta and 13 Jbeta primers were used. Profiling relied on immunoSEQ multiplex PCR, and the TCRdb table lists in-frame clones only, not all of them. This repertoire shows roughly 140,000 clones, about 64% found once; its top ten account for 4% to 5.5%. Trimming took 10 bases from V and 9 from J; bases not matched to a gene: 10. The CDR3 has 12 amino acids. CDR1 LNHDA and CDR2 SQIVND come from the germline V gene (reference sequence). Study observations and caveats: According to a later analysis, most TCR beta chains associated with CMV appeared HLA-restricted. Compared with the roughly 670-donor mean, an Asian-associated ancestry cluster reportedly had fewer N-insertions, according to a later analysis. Productive rates of about 90% or about 30% were seen for most TCR beta V segments in an earlier analysis.

The material sequenced was PBMCs. The chain carries TRBV19 and TRBJ1-2, with 8 positions matching TRBD1. This TCR was sampled from a man aged 55 to 70 in good health and CMV-seronegative. CDR3 coding DNA: TGTGCCACCGCCCGGGACAGGCGGAGCTACACCTTC. It encodes CATARDRRSYTF. The whole variable domain, filled in from reference TRBV19 and TRBJ1-2, reads DGGITQSPKYLFRKEGQNVTLSCEQNLNHDAMYWYRQDPGQGLRLIYYSQIVNDFQKGDIAEGYSVSREKKESFPLTVTSAQKNPTAFYLCATARDRRSYTFGSGTRLTVV.